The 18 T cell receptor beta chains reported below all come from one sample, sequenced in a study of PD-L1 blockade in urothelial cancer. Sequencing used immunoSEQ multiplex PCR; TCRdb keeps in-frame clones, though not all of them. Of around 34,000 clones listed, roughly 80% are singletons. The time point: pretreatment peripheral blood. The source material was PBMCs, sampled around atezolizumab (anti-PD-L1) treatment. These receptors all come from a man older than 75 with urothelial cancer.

CDR3 loop: CASSPVSSGSIHEQFF. Written as DNA, the CDR3 is TGTGCCAGCTCACCCGTATCTAGCGGGAGCATCCATGAGCAGTTCTTC. The chain links TRBV18 to TRBJ2-1; 10 bases line up with TRBD2. This CDR3 region has 16 residues. Germline V CDR1 and CDR2: KGHSH, LQKENI. After removal of 3 bases from V and 8 bases from J, the junction contained 10 bases not matched to a gene.

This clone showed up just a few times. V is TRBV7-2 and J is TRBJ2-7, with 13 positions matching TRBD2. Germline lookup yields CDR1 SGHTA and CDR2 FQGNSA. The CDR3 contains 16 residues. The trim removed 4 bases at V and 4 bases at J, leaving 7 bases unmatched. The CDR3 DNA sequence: TGTGCCAGCAGCTCACGGACTAGCGGGAGTTTTTACGAGCAGTACTTC. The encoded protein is CASSSRTSGSFYEQYF.

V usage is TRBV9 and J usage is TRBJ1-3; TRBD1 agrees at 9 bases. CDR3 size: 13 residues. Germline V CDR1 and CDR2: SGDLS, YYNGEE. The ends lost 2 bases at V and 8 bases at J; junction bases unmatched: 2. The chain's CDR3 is CASSVRTGDTIYF. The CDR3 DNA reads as TGTGCCAGCAGCGTTCGGACAGGGGACACCATATATTTT. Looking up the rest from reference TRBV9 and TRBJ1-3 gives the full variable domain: DSGVTQTPKHLITATGQRVTLRCSPRSGDLSVYWYQQSLDQGLQFLIQYYNGEERAKGNILERFSAQQFPDLHSELNLSSLELGDSALYFCASSVRTGDTIYFGEGSWLTVV.

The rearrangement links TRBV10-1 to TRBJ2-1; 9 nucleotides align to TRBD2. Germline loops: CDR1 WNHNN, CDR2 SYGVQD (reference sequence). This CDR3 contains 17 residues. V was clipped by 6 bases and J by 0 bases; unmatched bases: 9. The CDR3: CASSSSGRTFSYNEQFF. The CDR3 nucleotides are TGCGCCAGCAGCTCGAGCGGGAGGACCTTCTCCTACAATGAGCAGTTCTTC.

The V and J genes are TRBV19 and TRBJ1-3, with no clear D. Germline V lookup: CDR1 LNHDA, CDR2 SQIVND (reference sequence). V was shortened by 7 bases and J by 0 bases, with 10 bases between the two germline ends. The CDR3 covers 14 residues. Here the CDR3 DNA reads TGTGCCAGTATCCCGGGAGGCTCTGGAAACACCATATATTTT. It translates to CASIPGGSGNTIYF.

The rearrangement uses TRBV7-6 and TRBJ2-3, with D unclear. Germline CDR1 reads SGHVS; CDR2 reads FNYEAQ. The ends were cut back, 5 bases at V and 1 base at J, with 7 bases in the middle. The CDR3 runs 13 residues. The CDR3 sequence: CASSPTRTDTQYF. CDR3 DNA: TGTGCCAGCAGCCCTACGCGCACAGATACGCAGTATTTT.

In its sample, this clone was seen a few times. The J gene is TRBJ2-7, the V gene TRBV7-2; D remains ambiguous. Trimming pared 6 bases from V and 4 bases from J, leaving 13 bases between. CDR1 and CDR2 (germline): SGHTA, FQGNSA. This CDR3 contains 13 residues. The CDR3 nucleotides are TGTGCCAGCAGTCGAACACCCCAATACGAGCAGTACTTC. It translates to CASSRTPQYEQYF. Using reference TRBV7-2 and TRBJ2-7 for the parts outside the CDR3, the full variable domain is GAGVSQSPSNKVTEKGKDVELRCDPISGHTALYWYRQSLGQGLEFLIYFQGNSAPDKSGLPSDRFSAERTGGSVSTLTIQRTQQEDSAVYLCASSRTPQYEQYFGPGTRLTVT.

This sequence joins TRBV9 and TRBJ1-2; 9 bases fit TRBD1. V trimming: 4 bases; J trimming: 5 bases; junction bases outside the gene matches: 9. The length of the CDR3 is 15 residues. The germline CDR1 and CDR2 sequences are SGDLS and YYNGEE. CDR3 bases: TGTGCCAGCAGCCTGATGGACAGGGGAGTATATGGCTACACCTTC. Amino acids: CASSLMDRGVYGYTF.

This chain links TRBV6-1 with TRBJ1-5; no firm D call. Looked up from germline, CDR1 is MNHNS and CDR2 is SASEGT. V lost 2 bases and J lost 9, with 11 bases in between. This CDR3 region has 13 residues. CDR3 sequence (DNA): TGTGCCAGCAGTGAAAGCCCAGGTCGGCCCCAGCATTTT. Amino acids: CASSESPGRPQHF.

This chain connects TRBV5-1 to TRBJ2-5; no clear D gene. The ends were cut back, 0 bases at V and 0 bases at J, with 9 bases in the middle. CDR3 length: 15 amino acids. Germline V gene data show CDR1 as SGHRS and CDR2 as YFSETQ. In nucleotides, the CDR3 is TGCGCCAGCAGCTTGGGCGATACAGACCAAGAGACCCAGTACTTC. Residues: CASSLGDTDQETQYF.

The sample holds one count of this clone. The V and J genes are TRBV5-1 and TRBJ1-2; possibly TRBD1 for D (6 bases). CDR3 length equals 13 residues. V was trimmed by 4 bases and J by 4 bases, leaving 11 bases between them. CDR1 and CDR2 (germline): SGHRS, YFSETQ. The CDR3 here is CASSLDSPYGYTF. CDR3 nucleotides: TGCGCCAGCAGCCTGGACAGCCCCTATGGCTACACCTTC.

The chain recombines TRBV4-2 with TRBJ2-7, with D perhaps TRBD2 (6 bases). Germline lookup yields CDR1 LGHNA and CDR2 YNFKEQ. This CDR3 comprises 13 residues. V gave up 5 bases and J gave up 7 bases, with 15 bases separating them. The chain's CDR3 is CASSLEGPGEQYF. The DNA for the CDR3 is TGTGCCAGCAGCTTGGAGGGGCCGGGGGAGCAGTACTTC.

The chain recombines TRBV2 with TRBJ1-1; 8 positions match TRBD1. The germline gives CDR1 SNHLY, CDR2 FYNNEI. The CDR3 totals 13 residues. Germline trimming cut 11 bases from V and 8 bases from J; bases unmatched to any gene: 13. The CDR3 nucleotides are TGTGCCTCCACAAGACAGGGGCTATCCGAAGCTTTCTTT. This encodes CASTRQGLSEAFF.

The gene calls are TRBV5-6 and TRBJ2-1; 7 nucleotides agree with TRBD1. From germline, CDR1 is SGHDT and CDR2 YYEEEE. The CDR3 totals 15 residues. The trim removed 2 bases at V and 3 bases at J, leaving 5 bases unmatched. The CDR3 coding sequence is TGTGCCAGCAGCTTAATCAGACAGGGCTACAATGAGCAGTTCTTC. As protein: CASSLIRQGYNEQFF.

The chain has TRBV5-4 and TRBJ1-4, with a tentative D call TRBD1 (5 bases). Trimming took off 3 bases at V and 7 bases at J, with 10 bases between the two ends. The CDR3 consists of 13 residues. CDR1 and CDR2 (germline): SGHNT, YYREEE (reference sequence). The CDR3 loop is CASSSPGGEKLFF. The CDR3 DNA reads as TGTGCCAGCAGCTCCCCGGGGGGTGAAAAACTGTTTTTT.

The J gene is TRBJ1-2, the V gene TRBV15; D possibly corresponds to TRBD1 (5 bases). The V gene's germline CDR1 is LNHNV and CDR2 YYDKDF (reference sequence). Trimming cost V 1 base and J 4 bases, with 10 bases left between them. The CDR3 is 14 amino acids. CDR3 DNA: TGTGCCACCAGCAGAGTAGACAGACCCTATGGCTACACCTTC. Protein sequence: CATSRVDRPYGYTF.

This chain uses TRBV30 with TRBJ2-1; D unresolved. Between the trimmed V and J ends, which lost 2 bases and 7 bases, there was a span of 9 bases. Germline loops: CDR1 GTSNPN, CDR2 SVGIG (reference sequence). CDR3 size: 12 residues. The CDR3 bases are TGTGCCTGGAGTCGAGATATGAATGAGCAGTTCTTC. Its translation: CAWSRDMNEQFF. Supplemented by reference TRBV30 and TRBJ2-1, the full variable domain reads SQTIHQWPATLVQPVGSPLSLECTVEGTSNPNLYWYRQAAGRGLQLLFYSVGIGQISSEVPQNLSASRPQDRQFILSSKKLLLSDSGFYLCAWSRDMNEQFFGPGTRLTVL.

The CDR3 protein is CASSLEGGVYKSNEQFF. The CDR3 coding sequence is TGTGCCAGCAGCTTAGAAGGCGGGGTTTATAAGAGCAATGAGCAGTTCTTC. The chain employs TRBV11-2 and TRBJ2-1; a possible D gene is TRBD2 (6 bases). The germline V and J ends were trimmed by 0 bases and 6 bases, with 18 bases remaining between them. This CDR3 has 17 residues. Germline V lookup: CDR1 SGHAT, CDR2 FQNNGV. The entire variable domain, with the rest obtained from reference TRBV11-2 and TRBJ2-1, is as follows: EAGVAQSPRYKIIEKRQSVAFWCNPISGHATLYWYQQILGQGPKLLIQFQNNGVVDDSQLPKDRFSAERLKGVDSTLKIQPAKLEDSAVYLCASSLEGGVYKSNEQFFGPGTRLTVL.